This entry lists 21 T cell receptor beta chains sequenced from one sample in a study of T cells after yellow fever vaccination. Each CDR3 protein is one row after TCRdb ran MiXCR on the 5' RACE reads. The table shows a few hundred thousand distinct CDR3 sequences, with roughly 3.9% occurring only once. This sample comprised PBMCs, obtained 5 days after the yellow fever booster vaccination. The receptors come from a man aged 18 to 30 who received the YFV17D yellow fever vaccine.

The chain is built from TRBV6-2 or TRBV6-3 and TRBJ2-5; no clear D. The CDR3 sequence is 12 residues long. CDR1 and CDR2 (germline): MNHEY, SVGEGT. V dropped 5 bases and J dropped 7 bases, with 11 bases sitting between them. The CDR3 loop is CASSIPLGTQYF. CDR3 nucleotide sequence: TGTGCCAGCAGTATCCCTCTTGGGACCCAGTACTTC.

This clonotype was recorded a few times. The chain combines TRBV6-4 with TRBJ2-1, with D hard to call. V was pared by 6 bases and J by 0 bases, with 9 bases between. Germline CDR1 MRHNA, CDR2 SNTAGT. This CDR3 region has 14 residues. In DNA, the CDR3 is TGTGCCAGCAGCGTTGACGGCTCCTACAATGAGCAGTTCTTC. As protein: CASSVDGSYNEQFF.

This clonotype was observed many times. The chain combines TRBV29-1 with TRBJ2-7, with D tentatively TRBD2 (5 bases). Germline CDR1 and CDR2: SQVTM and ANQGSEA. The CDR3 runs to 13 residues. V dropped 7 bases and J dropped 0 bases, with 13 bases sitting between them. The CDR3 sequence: CSAYRDSSYEQYF. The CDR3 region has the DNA TGCAGCGCATACCGGGATAGCTCCTACGAGCAGTACTTC.

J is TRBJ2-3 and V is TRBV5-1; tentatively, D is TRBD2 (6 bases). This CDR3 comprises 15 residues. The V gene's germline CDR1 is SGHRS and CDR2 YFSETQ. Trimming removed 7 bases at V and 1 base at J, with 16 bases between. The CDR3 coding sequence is TGCGCCAGCGGACGGGATGGCGGGGGCACAGATACGCAGTATTTT. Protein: CASGRDGGGTDTQYF.

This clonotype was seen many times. CDR3 loop: CASSQGTNTGELFF. CDR3 bases: TGCGCCAGCAGCCAAGGGACTAACACCGGGGAGCTGTTTTTT. This chain uses TRBV5-1 with TRBJ2-2; TRBD2 is a possible D gene (6 bases). Trimming pared 4 bases from V and 2 bases from J, leaving 9 bases between. Germline V gene data show CDR1 as SGHRS and CDR2 as YFSETQ. The CDR3 spans 14 residues.

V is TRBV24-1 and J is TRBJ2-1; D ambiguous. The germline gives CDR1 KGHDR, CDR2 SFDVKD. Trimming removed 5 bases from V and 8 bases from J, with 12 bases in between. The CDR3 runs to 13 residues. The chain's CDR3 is CATSGQRPHEQFF. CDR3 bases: TGTGCCACCAGTGGGCAGAGACCCCATGAGCAGTTCTTC.

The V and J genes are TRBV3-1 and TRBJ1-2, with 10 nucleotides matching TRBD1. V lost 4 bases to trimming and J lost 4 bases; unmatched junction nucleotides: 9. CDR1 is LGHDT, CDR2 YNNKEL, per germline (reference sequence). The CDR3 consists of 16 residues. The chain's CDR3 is CASSLVGQGEIYGYTF. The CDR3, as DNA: TGTGCCAGCAGCCTGGTTGGACAGGGGGAAATCTATGGCTACACCTTC.

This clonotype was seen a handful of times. The DNA for the CDR3 is TGCGCCAGCAGCAAAGGACAGCCCTCTGGAAACACCATATATTTT. Protein sequence: CASSKGQPSGNTIYF. J is TRBJ1-3 and V is TRBV5-1; D is perhaps TRBD1 (6 bases). Trimming took 4 bases from V and 0 from J, leaving 11 bases between them. The germline V gene has CDR1 SGHRS and CDR2 YFSETQ. There are 15 residues in the CDR3.

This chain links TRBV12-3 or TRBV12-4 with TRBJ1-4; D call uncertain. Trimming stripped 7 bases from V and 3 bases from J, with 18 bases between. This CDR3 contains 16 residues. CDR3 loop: CASTPRPLVANEKLFF. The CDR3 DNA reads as TGTGCCAGCACCCCGCGCCCACTCGTCGCTAATGAAAAACTGTTTTTT.

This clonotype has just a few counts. Here the CDR3 reads CASSLGGSDESYEQYV. The CDR3 DNA follows: TGTGCCAGCAGCTTGGGGGGTTCCGATGAATCCTACGAGCAGTACGTC. This rearrangement joins TRBV5-4 to TRBJ2-7; D is undetermined. Looked up from germline, CDR1 is SGHNT and CDR2 is YYREEE (reference sequence). CDR3 size: 16 residues. V was clipped by 0 bases and J by 1 base, with 14 bases between them.

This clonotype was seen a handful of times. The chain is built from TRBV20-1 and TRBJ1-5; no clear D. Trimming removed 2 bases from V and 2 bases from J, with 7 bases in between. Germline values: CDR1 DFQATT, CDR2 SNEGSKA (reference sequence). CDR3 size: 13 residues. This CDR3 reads CSARRNGNQPQHF. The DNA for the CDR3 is TGCAGTGCTAGAAGGAATGGCAATCAGCCCCAGCATTTT.

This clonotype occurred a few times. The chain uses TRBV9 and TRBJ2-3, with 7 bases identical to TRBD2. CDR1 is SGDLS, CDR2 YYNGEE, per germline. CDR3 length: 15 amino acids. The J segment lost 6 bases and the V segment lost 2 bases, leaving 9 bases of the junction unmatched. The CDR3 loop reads CASSVSWGGMDTQYF. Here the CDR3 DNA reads TGTGCCAGCAGCGTCAGTTGGGGGGGGATGGATACGCAGTATTTT.

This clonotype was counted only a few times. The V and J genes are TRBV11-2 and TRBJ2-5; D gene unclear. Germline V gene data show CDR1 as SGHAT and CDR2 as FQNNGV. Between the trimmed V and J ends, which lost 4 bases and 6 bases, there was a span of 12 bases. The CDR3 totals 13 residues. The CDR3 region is CASSSSLIQTQYF. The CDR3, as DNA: TGTGCCAGCAGCTCGAGCCTCATACAGACCCAGTACTTC.

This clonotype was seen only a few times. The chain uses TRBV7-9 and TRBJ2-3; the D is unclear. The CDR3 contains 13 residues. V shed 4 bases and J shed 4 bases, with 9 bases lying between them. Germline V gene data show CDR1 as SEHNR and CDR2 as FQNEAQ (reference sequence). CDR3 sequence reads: CASSYRASDTQYF. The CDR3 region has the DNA TGTGCCAGCAGCTACCGGGCTTCAGATACGCAGTATTTT.

CDR3 in DNA: TGTGCCAGCAGCTTAGCGGTCGGGAGAGAGACCCAGTACTTC. Its protein is CASSLAVGRETQYF. This chain links TRBV7-8 with TRBJ2-5; maybe TRBD2 (6 bases). Germline V lookup: CDR1 SGHVS, CDR2 FQNEAQ. The CDR3 spans 14 residues. The V gene lost 0 bases and the J gene lost 4 bases, with 9 bases spanning the gap.

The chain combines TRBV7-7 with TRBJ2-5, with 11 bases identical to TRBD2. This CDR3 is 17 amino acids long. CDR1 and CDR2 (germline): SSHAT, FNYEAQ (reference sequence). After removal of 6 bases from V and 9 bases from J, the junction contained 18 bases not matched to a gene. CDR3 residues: CASRTGRGTSGFVAQYF. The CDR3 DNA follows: TGTGCCAGCAGGACGGGCAGGGGGACTAGCGGCTTCGTTGCCCAGTACTTC.

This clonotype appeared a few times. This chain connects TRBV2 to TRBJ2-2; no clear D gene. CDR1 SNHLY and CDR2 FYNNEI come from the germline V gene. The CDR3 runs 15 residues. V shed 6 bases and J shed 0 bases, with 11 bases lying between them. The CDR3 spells CASSYPTSNTGELFF. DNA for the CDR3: TGTGCCAGCAGCTATCCGACATCGAACACCGGGGAGCTGTTTTTT.

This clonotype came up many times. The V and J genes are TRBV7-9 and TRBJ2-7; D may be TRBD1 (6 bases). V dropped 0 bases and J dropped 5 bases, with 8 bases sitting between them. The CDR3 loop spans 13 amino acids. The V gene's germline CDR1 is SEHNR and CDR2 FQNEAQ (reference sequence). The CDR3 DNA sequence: TGTGCCAGCAGCTTAGCCGCAGGGGACGAGCAGTACGTC. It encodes CASSLAAGDEQYV.

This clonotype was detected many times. In DNA form, the CDR3 reads TGCGCCAGCAGCCAGCCCGGCAGACGGACCCTCTATGGCTACACCTTC. Translated, it gives CASSQPGRRTLYGYTF. The genes are TRBV4-1 and TRBJ1-2; no clear D. The V and J ends lost 3 bases and 4 bases respectively, with 18 bases between them. Germline V gene data show CDR1 as MGHRA and CDR2 as YSYEKL. CDR3 length equals 16 residues.

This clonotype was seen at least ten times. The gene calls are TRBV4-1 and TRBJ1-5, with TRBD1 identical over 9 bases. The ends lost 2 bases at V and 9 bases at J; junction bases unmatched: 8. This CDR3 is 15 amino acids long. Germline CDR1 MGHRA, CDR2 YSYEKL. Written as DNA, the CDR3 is TGCGCCAGCAGCCAATCACAGGGGGCCTATTGGCCCCAGCATTTT. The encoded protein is CASSQSQGAYWPQHF.

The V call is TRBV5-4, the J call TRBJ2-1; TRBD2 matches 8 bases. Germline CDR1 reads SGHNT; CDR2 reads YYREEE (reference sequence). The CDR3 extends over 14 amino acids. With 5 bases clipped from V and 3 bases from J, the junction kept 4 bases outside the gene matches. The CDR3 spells CASRTGTSYNEQFF. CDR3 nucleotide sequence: TGTGCCAGCAGAACCGGGACTAGCTACAATGAGCAGTTCTTC. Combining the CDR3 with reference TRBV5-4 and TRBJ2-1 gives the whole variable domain ETGVTQSPTHLIKTRGQQVTLRCSSQSGHNTVSWYQQALGQGPQFIFQYYREEENGRGNFPPRFSGLQFPNYSSELNVNALELDDSALYLCASRTGTSYNEQFFGPGTRLTVL.